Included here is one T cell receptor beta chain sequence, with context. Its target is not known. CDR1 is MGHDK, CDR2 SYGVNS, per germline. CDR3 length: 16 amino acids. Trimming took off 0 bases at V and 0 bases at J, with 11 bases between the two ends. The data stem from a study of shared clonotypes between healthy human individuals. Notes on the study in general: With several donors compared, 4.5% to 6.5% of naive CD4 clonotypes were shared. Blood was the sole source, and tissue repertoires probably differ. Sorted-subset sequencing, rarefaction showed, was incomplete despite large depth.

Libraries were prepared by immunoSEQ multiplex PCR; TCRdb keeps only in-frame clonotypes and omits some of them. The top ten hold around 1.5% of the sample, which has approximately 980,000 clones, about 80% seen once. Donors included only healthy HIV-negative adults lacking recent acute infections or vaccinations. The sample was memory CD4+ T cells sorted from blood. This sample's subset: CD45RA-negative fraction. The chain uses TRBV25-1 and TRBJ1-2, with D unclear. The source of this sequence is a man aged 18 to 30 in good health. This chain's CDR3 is CASSEYGVLANYGYTF. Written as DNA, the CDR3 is TGTGCCAGCAGTGAATACGGGGTTCTAGCTAACTATGGCTACACCTTC.